This paragraph reports one T cell receptor (beta chain). Its antigen is as yet unknown. The sample comes from a study of cytomegalovirus exposure and HLA in healthy donors. Vbeta (60) and Jbeta (13) primers were used in the PCR. Profiling relied on immunoSEQ multiplex PCR, and the TCRdb table lists in-frame clones only, not all of them. Here the sample spans some 130,000 clones, 70% to 80% being singletons. General study findings and limits: Within a later analysis, the majority of CMV-associated TCR beta chains appeared HLA-restricted. Immune exposure information comprised only CMV serostatus.

With V trimmed by 8 bases and J by 3 bases, 13 bases remained unmatched. Germline values: CDR1 LNHDA, CDR2 SQIVND (reference sequence). This CDR3 spans 15 amino acids. Sequencing was done on a sample of PBMCs. The genes are TRBV19 and TRBJ2-7, with 7 bases fitting TRBD1. The origin of this receptor is a man under 40 in good health and CMV-seronegative. The CDR3 DNA reads as TGTGCCAGTGGAGAAACCGGGACAGACTTCTACGAGCAGTACTTC. It codes for CASGETGTDFYEQYF.